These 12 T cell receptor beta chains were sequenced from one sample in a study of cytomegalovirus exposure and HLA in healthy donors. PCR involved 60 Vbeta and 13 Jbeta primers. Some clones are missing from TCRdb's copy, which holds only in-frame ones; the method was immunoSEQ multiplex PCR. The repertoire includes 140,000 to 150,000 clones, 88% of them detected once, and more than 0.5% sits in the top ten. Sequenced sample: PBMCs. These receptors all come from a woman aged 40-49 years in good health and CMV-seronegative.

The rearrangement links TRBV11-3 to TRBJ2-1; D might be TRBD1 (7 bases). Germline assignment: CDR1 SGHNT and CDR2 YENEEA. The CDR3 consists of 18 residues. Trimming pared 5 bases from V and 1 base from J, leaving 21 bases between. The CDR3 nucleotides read TGTGCCAGCAGCCCACCTACAGGGGACTCCAGATCCTACAATGAGCAGTTCTTC. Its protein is CASSPPTGDSRSYNEQFF.

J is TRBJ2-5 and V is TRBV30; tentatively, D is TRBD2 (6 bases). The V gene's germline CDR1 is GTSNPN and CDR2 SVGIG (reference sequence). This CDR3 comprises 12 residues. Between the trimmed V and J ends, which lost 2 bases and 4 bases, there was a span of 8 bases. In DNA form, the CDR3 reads TGTGCCTGGAGTCTGGGGGGAGAGACCCAGTACTTC. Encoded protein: CAWSLGGETQYF. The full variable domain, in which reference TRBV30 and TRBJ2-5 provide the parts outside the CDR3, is SQTIHQWPATLVQPVGSPLSLECTVEGTSNPNLYWYRQAAGRGLQLLFYSVGIGQISSEVPQNLSASRPQDRQFILSSKKLLLSDSGFYLCAWSLGGETQYFGPGTRLLVL.

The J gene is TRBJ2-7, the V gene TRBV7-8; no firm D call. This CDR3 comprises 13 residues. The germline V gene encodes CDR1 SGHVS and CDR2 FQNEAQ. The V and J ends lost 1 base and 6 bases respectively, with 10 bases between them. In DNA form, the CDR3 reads TGTGCCAGCAGCTTAGGGCACGCTGGCGAGCAGTACTTC. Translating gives CASSLGHAGEQYF.

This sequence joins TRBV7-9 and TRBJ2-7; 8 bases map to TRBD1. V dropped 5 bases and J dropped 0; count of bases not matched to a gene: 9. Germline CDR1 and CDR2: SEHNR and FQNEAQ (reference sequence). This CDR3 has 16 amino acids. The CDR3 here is CASSQTGQGSSYEQYF. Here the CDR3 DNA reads TGTGCCAGCAGCCAAACTGGACAGGGAAGCTCCTACGAGCAGTACTTC.

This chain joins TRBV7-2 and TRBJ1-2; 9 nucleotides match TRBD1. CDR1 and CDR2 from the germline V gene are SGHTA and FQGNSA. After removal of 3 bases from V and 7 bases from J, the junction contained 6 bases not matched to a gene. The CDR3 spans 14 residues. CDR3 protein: CASSLPGTGLGYTF. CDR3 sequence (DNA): TGTGCCAGCAGCTTGCCCGGGACAGGGCTTGGCTACACCTTC. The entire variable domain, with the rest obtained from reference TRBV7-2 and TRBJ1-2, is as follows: GAGVSQSPSNKVTEKGKDVELRCDPISGHTALYWYRQSLGQGLEFLIYFQGNSAPDKSGLPSDRFSAERTGGSVSTLTIQRTQQEDSAVYLCASSLPGTGLGYTFGSGTRLTVV.

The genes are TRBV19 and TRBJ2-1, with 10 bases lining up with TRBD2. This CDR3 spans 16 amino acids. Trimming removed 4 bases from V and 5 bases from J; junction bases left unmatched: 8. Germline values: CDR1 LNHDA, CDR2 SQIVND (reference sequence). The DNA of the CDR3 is TGTGCCAGTAGTAGTTCCCACCTAGCGGGAGACAATGAGCAGTTCTTC. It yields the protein CASSSSHLAGDNEQFF.

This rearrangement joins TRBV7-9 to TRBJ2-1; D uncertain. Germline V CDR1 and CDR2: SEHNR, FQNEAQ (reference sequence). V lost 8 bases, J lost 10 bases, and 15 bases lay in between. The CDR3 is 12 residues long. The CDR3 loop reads CASRPVPEEQFF. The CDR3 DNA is TGTGCCAGCCGCCCCGTCCCCGAGGAGCAGTTCTTC.

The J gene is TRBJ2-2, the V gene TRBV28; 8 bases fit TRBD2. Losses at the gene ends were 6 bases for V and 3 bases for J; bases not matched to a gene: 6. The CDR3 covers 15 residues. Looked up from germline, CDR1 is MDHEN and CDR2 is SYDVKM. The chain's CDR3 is CASSLGGGYTGELFF. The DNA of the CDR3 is TGTGCCAGCAGCCTAGGCGGGGGGTACACCGGGGAGCTGTTTTTT.

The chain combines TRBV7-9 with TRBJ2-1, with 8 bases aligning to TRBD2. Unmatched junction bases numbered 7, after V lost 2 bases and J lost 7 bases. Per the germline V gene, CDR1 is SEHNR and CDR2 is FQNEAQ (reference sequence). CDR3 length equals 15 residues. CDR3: CASSLQIGRGNEQFF. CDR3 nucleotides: TGTGCCAGCAGCTTACAGATCGGGAGGGGAAATGAGCAGTTCTTC.

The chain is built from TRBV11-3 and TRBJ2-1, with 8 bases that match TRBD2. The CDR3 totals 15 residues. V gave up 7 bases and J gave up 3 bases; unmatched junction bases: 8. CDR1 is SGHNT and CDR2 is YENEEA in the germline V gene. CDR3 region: CASTGGDYYYNEQFF. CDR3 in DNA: TGTGCCAGCACCGGGGGGGACTACTACTACAATGAGCAGTTCTTC.

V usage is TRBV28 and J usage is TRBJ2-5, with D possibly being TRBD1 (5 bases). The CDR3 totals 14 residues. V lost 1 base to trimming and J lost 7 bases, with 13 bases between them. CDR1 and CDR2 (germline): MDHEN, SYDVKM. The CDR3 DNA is TGTGCCAGCAGTTTATCCAGGGCGCAGGTGACCCAGTACTTC. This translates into CASSLSRAQVTQYF.

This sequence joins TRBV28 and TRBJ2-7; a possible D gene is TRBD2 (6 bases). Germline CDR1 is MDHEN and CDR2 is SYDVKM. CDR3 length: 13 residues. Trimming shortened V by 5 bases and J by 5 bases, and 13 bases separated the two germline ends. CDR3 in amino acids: CASSLVASDEQYF. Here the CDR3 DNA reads TGTGCCAGCAGTCTGGTGGCTAGCGACGAGCAGTACTTC.